Listed below are T cell receptor beta chains from one sample, sequenced in a study of PD-1 blockade in classical Hodgkin lymphoma. This table comes from immunoSEQ multiplex PCR, and its TCRdb copy is limited to in-frame clones, with some not included. The sample shows 75,000 to 100,000 clones, just over 90% of them seen only once. Sample: peripheral blood mononuclear cells (PBMCs), taken before the fourth cycle of nivolumab. These receptors came from a human donor with classical Hodgkin lymphoma. Each CDR3 is given with its conserved first and last residue. D genes are given only for firm matches. Part of the rows lack a size; the others show once, few, many or a class for expanded clones.

size,V,D,length,J,CDR3,DNA
few,TRBV10-1,.,17,TRBJ1-1,CASSDPPGQGMNTEAFF,TGCGCCAGCAGTGATCCTCCGGGACAAGGGATGAACACTGAAGCTTTCTTT
.,TRBV27,.,14,TRBJ1-1,CASKTESPGTEAFF,TGTGCCAGCAAAACGGAGTCCCCCGGGACAGAAGCTTTCTTT
.,TRBV19,.,15,TRBJ1-2,CASSISSETNYGYTF,TGTGCCAGTAGTATCTCCTCAGAAACTAACTATGGCTACACCTTC
.,TRBV5-1,TRBD1,13,TRBJ1-2,CASSVRDREGYTF,TGCGCCAGCAGCGTCCGGGACAGGGAGGGCTACACCTTC
.,TRBV6-6,TRBD1,16,TRBJ1-4,CASSLGLGGYNEKLFF,TGTGCCAGCAGTCTAGGGCTAGGGGGCTACAATGAAAAACTGTTTTTT
.,TRBV11-3,.,12,TRBJ2-1,CASRGNDNEQFF,TGTGCCAGCAGGGGAAATGACAATGAGCAGTTCTTC
.,TRBV7-8,.,17,TRBJ2-3,CASSFRGINPSTDTQYF,TGTGCCAGCAGCTTTAGGGGTATCAATCCTAGCACAGATACGCAGTATTTT
.,TRBV6-1,.,13,TRBJ1-2,CASSEEGPGGYTF,TGTGCCAGCAGTGAAGAAGGTCCAGGAGGCTACACCTTC
.,TRBV10-2,.,13,TRBJ2-7,CASSERPIYEQYF,TGCGCCAGCAGTGAGCGACCCATCTACGAGCAGTACTTC
.,TRBV2,.,15,TRBJ2-3,CASTDYRVSTDTQYF,TGTGCCAGCACGGATTACAGGGTTAGCACAGATACGCAGTATTTT
.,TRBV30,.,16,TRBJ2-2,CAWTGPGLSNTGELFF,TGTGCCTGGACCGGTCCGGGACTCTCGAACACCGGGGAGCTGTTTTTT
.,TRBV9,TRBD2,13,TRBJ2-7,CASSPGGSYEQYF,TGTGCCAGCAGCCCGGGGGGGTCCTACGAGCAGTACTTC
.,TRBV14,.,16,TRBJ1-2,CASSHLTDRANYGYTF,TGTGCCAGCAGCCACCTTACGGACAGAGCTAACTATGGCTACACCTTC
.,TRBV2,TRBD1,15,TRBJ1-6,CASSEWTGSNSPLHF,TGTGCCAGCAGTGAATGGACAGGGAGTAATTCACCCCTCCACTTT
.,TRBV23-1,TRBD1,20,TRBJ1-3,CASSQSGDRGPVNSGNTIYF,TGCGCCAGCAGTCAATCGGGTGACAGGGGGCCGGTAAACTCTGGAAACACCATATATTTT
.,TRBV29-1,.,15,TRBJ1-2,CSVEEGYRRAEGYTF,TGCAGCGTTGAAGAAGGGTATCGGAGGGCTGAGGGCTACACCTTC
.,TRBV30,TRBD2,17,TRBJ2-5,CAWGAARTSGTGETQYF,TGTGCCTGGGGCGCGGCCCGGACTAGCGGGACAGGGGAGACCCAGTACTTC
once,TRBV6-5,.,14,TRBJ2-7,CASSYTGTFYEQYF,TGTGCCAGCAGTTACACAGGAACCTTCTACGAGCAGTACTTC
.,TRBV5-1,.,16,TRBJ2-3,CASSLFERATTDTQYF,TGCGCCAGCAGCTTGTTCGAGCGGGCAACAACAGATACGCAGTATTTT
.,TRBV5-1,.,15,TRBJ2-1,CASSWGVSSYNEQFF,TGCGCCAGCAGTTGGGGGGTGAGCTCCTACAATGAGCAGTTCTTC
.,TRBV7-9,.,15,TRBJ2-7,CASSLKAGGSYEQYF,TGTGCCAGCAGCTTAAAGGCAGGCGGGTCCTACGAGCAGTACTTC
.,TRBV27,TRBD1,14,TRBJ2-7,CASSLRGQNYEQYF,TGTGCCAGCAGTTTACGGGGACAGAACTACGAGCAGTACTTC
.,TRBV7-2,TRBD1,17,TRBJ1-4,CASSPELGRGRVEKLFF,TGTGCCAGCAGTCCTGAGTTGGGAAGGGGGCGCGTGGAAAAACTGTTTTTT
.,TRBV27,TRBD1,15,TRBJ1-5,CASSTGVYSNQPQHF,TGTGCCAGTTCGACAGGGGTTTATAGCAATCAGCCCCAGCATTTT